The next 22 T cell receptor beta chains were all read from a single sample in a study of blood T cell repertoires in COVID-19. Method: immunoSEQ multiplex PCR; TCRdb's copy keeps in-frame clones and lacks some. This table has tens of thousands of clones, roughly 78% appearing once. Sequenced input: peripheral blood. These receptors were obtained from a man aged 45-65 years with active or convalescent COVID-19.

This clone was seen a handful of times. This chain connects TRBV6-5 to TRBJ1-2, with D possibly being TRBD1 (5 bases). The CDR3 runs 12 residues. CDR1 MNHEY and CDR2 SVGAGI come from the germline V gene. The ends were cut back, 10 bases at V and 8 bases at J, with 17 bases in the middle. Here the CDR3 DNA reads TGTGCCACCACGGGCAGGGTGGGAGGCTACACCTTC. Its translation is CATTGRVGGYTF.

The chain carries TRBV10-3 and TRBJ2-6; possible D gene TRBD1, 6 bases. The V gene lost 0 bases and the J gene lost 0 bases, with 9 bases spanning the gap. CDR1 and CDR2 (germline): ENHRY, SYGVKD. This CDR3 is 17 amino acids long. CDR3 in amino acids: CAISESGALSGANVLTF. CDR3 bases: TGTGCCATCAGTGAGTCGGGGGCCCTCTCTGGGGCCAACGTCCTGACTTTC.

CDR3 bases: TGTGCCAGCAGCCAAGATGGACAGGGGCTGTCCTACGAGCAGTACTTC. It yields the protein CASSQDGQGLSYEQYF. The chain links TRBV3-1 (or the pseudogene TRBV3-2) to TRBJ2-7, with 9 positions matching TRBD1. From germline, CDR1 is LGHDT and CDR2 YNNKEL (reference sequence). Trimming at V came to 0 bases and at J to 1 base, leaving 4 bases not matched to a gene. The CDR3 extends over 16 amino acids.

The chain combines TRBV15 with TRBJ2-1; D possibly corresponds to TRBD2 (6 bases). The length of the CDR3 is 15 residues. Trimming took 5 bases from V and 0 from J, leaving 11 bases between them. Germline CDR1 is LNHNV and CDR2 is YYDKDF (reference sequence). In nucleotides, the CDR3 is TGTGCCACCAGCGGGAGGTCAAGCTCCTACAATGAGCAGTTCTTC. It codes for CATSGRSSSYNEQFF.

This clone was observed a few times. J is TRBJ1-2 and V is TRBV3-1 (or the pseudogene TRBV3-2); D ambiguous. V shed 1 base and J shed 8 bases, with 14 bases lying between them. Germline assignment: CDR1 LGHDT and CDR2 YNNKEL (reference sequence). The CDR3 runs to 14 residues. CDR3 sequence reads: CASSQAQWASGYTF. CDR3 nucleotides: TGTGCCAGCAGCCAAGCTCAGTGGGCGAGCGGCTACACCTTC.

The chain couples TRBV9 to TRBJ2-7; D may be TRBD1 (6 bases). The V gene lost 3 bases and the J gene lost 3 bases, with 16 bases spanning the gap. Per the germline V gene, CDR1 is SGDLS and CDR2 is YYNGEE. This CDR3 contains 15 residues. CDR3 region: CASSEGVGQGYEQYF. CDR3 sequence (DNA): TGTGCCAGCAGCGAGGGGGTAGGACAAGGCTACGAGCAGTACTTC.

The chain links TRBV5-1 to TRBJ1-3; D gene uncertain. The CDR3 sequence is 16 residues long. Germline CDR1 SGHRS, CDR2 YFSETQ. Between the trimmed V and J ends, which lost 0 bases and 4 bases, there was a span of 14 bases. The CDR3 DNA reads TGCGCCAGCAGCTTGGCGCAAGCCACGATCGGAAACACCATATATTTT. Amino acids: CASSLAQATIGNTIYF. The whole variable domain, filled in from reference TRBV5-1 and TRBJ1-3, reads KAGVTQTPRYLIKTRGQQVTLSCSPISGHRSVSWYQQTPGQGLQFLFEYFSETQRNKGNFPGRFSGRQFSNSRSEMNVSTLELGDSALYLCASSLAQATIGNTIYFGEGSWLTVV.

CDR3 DNA: TGTGCCTGGAGCACAGGGTCTCGCACTGAAGCTTTCTTT. Residues: CAWSTGSRTEAFF. This chain links TRBV30 with TRBJ1-1; a weak D match, TRBD1 (6 bases). The CDR3 is 13 amino acids. Germline CDR1 and CDR2: GTSNPN and SVGIG (reference sequence). V was trimmed by 3 bases and J by 4 bases, leaving 12 bases between them.

The rearrangement joins TRBV19 to TRBJ1-5; no definite D call. The CDR3 covers 13 residues. CDR1 is LNHDA and CDR2 is SQIVND in the germline V gene (reference sequence). V lost 2 bases, J lost 3 bases, and 5 bases lay in between. This CDR3 is CASSIQDNQPQHF. DNA of the CDR3: TGTGCCAGTAGTATACAGGACAATCAGCCCCAGCATTTT.

V is TRBV2 and J is TRBJ1-1, with 7 bases lining up with TRBD1. The CDR3 runs to 14 residues. The germline gives CDR1 SNHLY, CDR2 FYNNEI. With V trimmed by 5 bases and J by 8 bases, 11 bases remained unmatched. The CDR3 bases are TGTGCCAGCAGTCGGGACAGCGGTCGGGGAGAAGCTTTCTTT. It is translated as CASSRDSGRGEAFF.

V usage is TRBV6-4 and J usage is TRBJ2-3, with 7 bases identical to TRBD1. Germline trimming cut 6 bases from V and 3 bases from J; bases unmatched to any gene: 9. CDR1 and CDR2 from the germline V gene are MRHNA and SNTAGT. The CDR3 is 15 residues long. The CDR3 here is CASSQTAGGTDTQYF. The DNA for the CDR3 is TGTGCCAGCAGCCAAACGGCAGGGGGTACAGATACGCAGTATTTT.

The rearrangement joins TRBV3-1 (or the pseudogene TRBV3-2) to TRBJ1-2, with D tentatively TRBD1 (5 bases). Germline V gene data show CDR1 as LGHDT and CDR2 as YNNKEL (reference sequence). The ends were cut back, 5 bases at V and 4 bases at J, with 17 bases in the middle. The length of the CDR3 is 15 residues. CDR3 sequence: CASSDKKVQGYGYTF. CDR3 DNA sequence: TGTGCCAGCAGCGACAAAAAGGTCCAGGGCTATGGCTACACCTTC.

This chain connects TRBV19 to TRBJ2-1, with 10 bases matching TRBD2. There are 18 residues in the CDR3. The ends lost 3 bases at V and 0 bases at J; junction bases unmatched: 8. The germline gives CDR1 LNHDA, CDR2 SQIVND (reference sequence). The CDR3 nucleotides read TGTGCCAGTAGTATCCTAGCGGGGGCCTTGAGCTCCTACAATGAGCAGTTCTTC. It encodes CASSILAGALSSYNEQFF. The full variable domain, with the rest looked up from reference TRBV19 and TRBJ2-1, is DGGITQSPKYLFRKEGQNVTLSCEQNLNHDAMYWYRQDPGQGLRLIYYSQIVNDFQKGDIAEGYSVSREKKESFPLTVTSAQKNPTAFYLCASSILAGALSSYNEQFFGPGTRLTVL.

The chain is built from TRBV6-5 and TRBJ2-1; 11 bases match TRBD2. Germline trimming cut 4 bases from V and 5 bases from J; bases unmatched to any gene: 7. Germline V CDR1 and CDR2: MNHEY, SVGAGI. The CDR3 is made up of 16 amino acids. CDR3: CASSFLAGGKNNEQFF. In DNA form, the CDR3 reads TGTGCCAGCAGTTTTCTAGCGGGGGGCAAGAACAATGAGCAGTTCTTC.

The chain has TRBV28 and TRBJ2-2, with unresolved D. The CDR3 has 13 amino acids. Per the germline V gene, CDR1 is MDHEN and CDR2 is SYDVKM. Trimming pared 10 bases from V and 5 bases from J, leaving 14 bases between. This CDR3 is CATLNRVTGELFF. CDR3 nucleotides: TGTGCCACCTTAAACCGGGTAACCGGGGAGCTGTTTTTT.

The rearrangement uses TRBV9 and TRBJ2-1; TRBD2 aligns across 9 bases. The CDR3 has 15 residues. V was clipped by 3 bases and J by 8 bases; unmatched bases: 9. CDR1 and CDR2 (germline): SGDLS, YYNGEE. CDR3 in amino acids: CASSASAGGRDEQFF. CDR3 sequence (DNA): TGTGCCAGCAGCGCATCGGCGGGGGGGCGGGATGAGCAGTTCTTC.

The table lists this clone with a few counts. The J gene is TRBJ1-2, the V gene TRBV7-2; 9 bases match TRBD1. The germline gives CDR1 SGHTA, CDR2 FQGNSA. The CDR3 contains 14 residues. The V segment lost 4 bases and the J segment 8 bases; nucleotides outside the gene matches: 8. The CDR3 here is CASSSGDRAGGYTF. The DNA of the CDR3 is TGTGCCAGCAGCTCAGGGGACAGGGCGGGAGGCTACACCTTC.

CDR3 loop: CASSNGDSYNEQFF. CDR3 coding DNA: TGTGCCAGTAGTAACGGGGACTCCTACAATGAGCAGTTCTTC. The chain employs TRBV19 and TRBJ2-1; the D gene is possibly TRBD2 (5 bases). This CDR3 region has 14 residues. From germline, CDR1 is LNHDA and CDR2 SQIVND (reference sequence). Deletions cut 4 bases from V and 0 bases from J, with 7 bases between.

The V call is TRBV19, the J call TRBJ2-7; maybe TRBD2 (6 bases). CDR1 and CDR2 from the germline V gene are LNHDA and SQIVND (reference sequence). V was cut by 4 bases and J by 4 bases, with 8 bases left in between. The CDR3 has 12 amino acids. The CDR3 nucleotides read TGTGCCAGTAGTAAGGAGGGGTACGAGCAGTACTTC. Encoded protein: CASSKEGYEQYF.

Details on this clone: The junction departs from germline at one end; a sequencing error may be responsible. CDR3 coding DNA: TGTGCCTCGAGTGGGGCCTTCTCTGGAAACACCATATATTTT. It specifies CASSGAFSGNTIYF. The chain carries TRBV30 and TRBJ1-3; D is perhaps TRBD1 (5 bases). The CDR3 length is 14 residues. Germline V gives CDR1 GTSNPN, CDR2 SVGIG (reference sequence). Full variable domain (missing parts from reference TRBV30 and TRBJ1-3): SQTIHQWPATLVQPVGSPLSLECTVEGTSNPNLYWYRQAAGRGLQLLFYSVGIGQISSEVPQNLSASRPQDRQFILSSKKLLLSDSGFYLCASSGAFSGNTIYFGEGSWLTVV.

This chain uses TRBV28 with TRBJ2-5; 12 positions match TRBD2. Per the germline V gene, CDR1 is MDHEN and CDR2 is SYDVKM. The CDR3 length is 16 residues. The trim removed 4 bases at V and 5 bases at J, leaving 8 bases unmatched. The CDR3 is CASSSGLAGGLETQYF. The DNA for the CDR3 is TGTGCCAGCAGTTCCGGGCTAGCGGGGGGGCTGGAGACCCAGTACTTC.

CDR3 amino acids: CASSLFPATVEGYTF. The CDR3 DNA sequence: TGTGCCAGCAGCTTATTCCCAGCAACCGTGGAGGGCTACACCTTC. The rearrangement links TRBV7-9 to TRBJ1-2, with D unresolved. The CDR3 contains 15 residues. V was shortened by 2 bases and J by 8 bases, with 18 bases between the two germline ends. From germline, CDR1 is SEHNR and CDR2 FQNEAQ (reference sequence).